The subject of this entry is one T cell receptor beta chain. The source of the sample is a study of T cells after somatic rescue of genetic block. The data were produced by immunoSEQ multiplex PCR, yet TCRdb's version contains in-frame clones alone and is incomplete. The profile shows 60,000 to 75,000 clones, 90% to 95% of them singletons. Germline V gene sequence: CDR1 KGHSH, CDR2 LQKENI. With 2 bases removed from V and 3 bases from J, the gap between germline ends came to 10 bases. CDR3 length equals 14 residues. The source is a man between 40 and 49 years old. The chain is built from TRBV18 and TRBJ1-1; the D gene is possibly TRBD1 (5 bases). Source material: peripheral blood mononuclear cells (PBMCs). This CDR3 is CASSPGDGDTEAFF. DNA for the CDR3: TGTGCCAGCTCACCAGGGGACGGAGACACTGAAGCTTTCTTT.